This T cell receptor beta chain was captured by sequencing in a study of cytomegalovirus exposure and HLA in healthy donors. Broader study findings: Most TCR sequences proved rare, with some public TCRs found in many donors.

Clones were read by immunoSEQ multiplex PCR, and TCRdb kept only the in-frame ones, dropping some. The sample has under 100,000 clones; about 95% are singletons. In regard to this clone: Its antigen is currently unknown.

The V gene's germline CDR1 is MNHNS and CDR2 SASEGT. The CDR3 loop spans 17 amino acids. V was clipped by 3 bases and J by 4 bases; unmatched bases: 5. Specimen: PBMCs. This receptor was taken from a woman between 18 and 30 years old in good health and CMV-seronegative. The gene calls are TRBV6-1 and TRBJ2-1; 14 positions match TRBD2. CDR3 nucleotide sequence: TGTGCCAGCAGTGATGGACTAGCGGGGGGCAGGTACAATGAGCAGTTCTTC. It translates to CASSDGLAGGRYNEQFF.